Shown below are 25 T cell receptor beta chains from a single sample sequenced in a study of early stage breast cancer tumors. Repertoires were generated with immunoSEQ multiplex PCR, while TCRdb's copy carries only in-frame clones and drops some. This table has some 30,000 clones, 70% to 90% appearing once. Sample: blood. The receptors here all came from a person aged 45-60 years with breast cancer.

The chain has TRBV6-1 and TRBJ1-6; 7 nucleotides align to TRBD1. The CDR3 is 14 amino acids. From germline, CDR1 is MNHNS and CDR2 SASEGT. After removal of 1 base from V and 9 bases from J, the junction contained 3 bases not matched to a gene. Written as DNA, the CDR3 is TGTGCCAGCAGTGAAGGACAGGGAAGTTCACCCCTCCACTTT. It codes for CASSEGQGSSPLHF.

The chain combines TRBV6-1 with TRBJ1-2, with unresolved D. Germline V lookup: CDR1 MNHNS, CDR2 SASEGT. The V end was cut by 5 bases, the J end by 0 bases, with 10 bases between. The CDR3 runs 14 residues. The DNA for the CDR3 is TGTGCCAGCAGTTCATCCATAGCTAACTATGGCTACACCTTC. Its protein product is CASSSSIANYGYTF.

The chain links TRBV15 to TRBJ2-2; D remains ambiguous. Trimming took off 11 bases at V and 3 bases at J, with 16 bases between the two ends. The germline gives CDR1 LNHNV, CDR2 YYDKDF (reference sequence). There are 14 residues in the CDR3. CDR3 sequence: CASGQRPDTGELFF. CDR3 coding DNA: TGTGCCTCGGGCCAGCGCCCGGACACCGGGGAGCTGTTTTTT.

This clone was observed a few times. The rearrangement links TRBV11-2 to TRBJ1-5, with D hard to call. This CDR3 contains 13 residues. In germline, CDR1 is SGHAT, CDR2 FQNNGV. The V gene lost 3 bases and the J gene lost 7 bases, with 10 bases spanning the gap. CDR3 protein: CASSFGVDQPQHF. The CDR3, as DNA: TGTGCCAGCAGCTTCGGGGTGGACCAGCCCCAGCATTTT.

The chain links TRBV30 to TRBJ2-3; tentatively, D is TRBD2 (5 bases). The CDR3 contains 13 residues. In germline, CDR1 is GTSNPN, CDR2 SVGIG (reference sequence). Trimming left V 4 bases short and J 0 bases short, with 8 bases between. The CDR3 region is CAWNSESTDTQYF. In nucleotides, the CDR3 is TGTGCCTGGAATAGCGAGAGCACAGATACGCAGTATTTT.

The chain has TRBV4-2 and TRBJ2-3, with 10 bases aligning to TRBD2. The CDR3 totals 16 residues. J lost 4 bases, V lost 1 base, and 5 bases had no gene match. Germline lookup yields CDR1 LGHNA and CDR2 YNFKEQ. The CDR3 reads CASSQVGAGGADTQYF. DNA for the CDR3: TGTGCCAGCAGCCAAGTGGGAGCGGGAGGGGCAGATACGCAGTATTTT.

The rearrangement joins TRBV19 to TRBJ2-2, with 7 positions matching TRBD1. The CDR3 sequence is 16 residues long. The germline gives CDR1 LNHDA, CDR2 SQIVND (reference sequence). Trimming cost V 1 base and J 4 bases; bases outside gene matches: 6. The CDR3 nucleotides are TGTGCCAGTAGTATAGCCCAGGGGGTCGCCACCGGGGAGCTGTTTTTT. It specifies CASSIAQGVATGELFF. Full variable domain (missing parts from reference TRBV19 and TRBJ2-2): DGGITQSPKYLFRKEGQNVTLSCEQNLNHDAMYWYRQDPGQGLRLIYYSQIVNDFQKGDIAEGYSVSREKKESFPLTVTSAQKNPTAFYLCASSIAQGVATGELFFGEGSRLTVL.

The chain combines TRBV5-1 with TRBJ2-1; weak D call: TRBD2 (5 bases). The CDR3 length is 16 residues. V shed 2 bases and J shed 2 bases, with 14 bases lying between them. The germline gives CDR1 SGHRS, CDR2 YFSETQ. The CDR3 loop is CASSFSVPTPYNEQFF. The CDR3, as DNA: TGCGCCAGCAGCTTTAGCGTCCCCACGCCCTACAATGAGCAGTTCTTC.

The chain has TRBV29-1 and TRBJ2-3; D is uncertain. This CDR3 is built from 13 residues. The V and J ends lost 7 bases and 0 bases respectively, with 11 bases between them. Germline assignment: CDR1 SQVTM and CDR2 ANQGSEA. The CDR3 is CSAPTVSTDTQYF. The DNA for the CDR3 is TGCAGCGCGCCCACGGTTAGCACAGATACGCAGTATTTT.

The V gene is TRBV7-3, the J gene TRBJ1-1; 7 positions match TRBD1. The V gene's germline CDR1 is SGHTA and CDR2 FQGTGA. This CDR3 region has 14 residues. The V and J ends lost 2 bases and 7 bases, in that order; junction bases with no gene match: 7. The CDR3 DNA sequence: TGTGCCAGCAGCTTAGGGTTAGGGGGCGGTGAAGCTTTCTTT. Protein: CASSLGLGGGEAFF. The full variable domain, with the rest looked up from reference TRBV7-3 and TRBJ1-1, is GAGVSQTPSNKVTEKGKYVELRCDPISGHTALYWYRQSLGQGPEFLIYFQGTGAADDSGLPNDRFFAVRPEGSVSTLKIQRTERGDSAVYLCASSLGLGGGEAFFGQGTRLTVV.

The V and J genes are TRBV7-9 and TRBJ2-5; 11 bases are a match to TRBD2. The length of the CDR3 is 15 residues. CDR1 and CDR2 (germline): SEHNR, FQNEAQ (reference sequence). Trimming cost V 5 bases and J 0 bases; bases outside gene matches: 2. This chain's CDR3 is CASSTGLADQETQYF. In nucleotides, the CDR3 is TGTGCCAGCAGCACGGGACTAGCGGACCAAGAGACCCAGTACTTC.

This chain connects TRBV5-5 to TRBJ2-7; the D is unclear. Trimming removed 0 bases from V and 0 bases from J, with 7 bases in between. The CDR3 spans 14 residues. CDR1 SGHKS and CDR2 YYEKEE come from the germline V gene (reference sequence). The CDR3 nucleotides read TGTGCCAGCAGCTTGGAGTTCGTCTCCTACGAGCAGTACTTC. It yields the protein CASSLEFVSYEQYF.

V and J are TRBV7-3 and TRBJ2-3, with 13 bases identical to TRBD2. V lost 4 bases, J lost 4 bases, and 5 bases stayed unmatched. The CDR3 loop spans 16 amino acids. The V gene's germline CDR1 is SGHTA and CDR2 FQGTGA. In nucleotides, the CDR3 is TGTGCCAGCAGCTCTCCGACTAGCGGGAGGCCAGATACGCAGTATTTT. Residues: CASSSPTSGRPDTQYF.

This clone showed up just a few times. The rearrangement joins TRBV20-1 to TRBJ1-2, with D uncertain. V shed 5 bases and J shed 8 bases, with 9 bases lying between them. The CDR3 runs 10 residues. Germline-derived CDR1 and CDR2 are DFQATT and SNEGSKA (reference sequence). The CDR3 protein is CSAPGRGYTF. The CDR3 nucleotides are TGCAGTGCTCCCGGCCGAGGCTACACCTTC.

The rearrangement uses TRBV6-5 and TRBJ2-5, with D possibly matching TRBD2 (6 bases). This CDR3 is 13 amino acids long. Looked up from germline, CDR1 is MNHEY and CDR2 is SVGAGI. V was pared by 10 bases and J by 4 bases, with 16 bases between. CDR3 in DNA: TGTGCCATCGCACGAGTTAGCGGAGAGACCCAGTACTTC. As protein: CAIARVSGETQYF.

The CDR3 sequence is CASSPGQGMSEQYF. CDR3 nucleotide sequence: TGTGCCAGCTCACCGGGACAGGGAATGAGCGAGCAGTACTTC. This chain connects TRBV18 to TRBJ2-7; 9 positions match TRBD1. J gave up 6 bases and V 3 bases, and 6 bases lay outside the gene matches. Germline CDR1 is KGHSH and CDR2 is LQKENI. There are 14 residues in the CDR3.

The rearrangement links TRBV11-2 to TRBJ1-1; TRBD1 is a possible D gene (5 bases). The CDR3 is made up of 13 amino acids. Germline CDR1 reads SGHAT; CDR2 reads FQNNGV. V gave up 1 base and J gave up 8 bases, with 11 bases separating them. CDR3 protein: CASSLAGRGEAFF. The CDR3 DNA reads TGTGCCAGCAGCTTAGCCGGGCGGGGGGAAGCTTTCTTT.

In this sample, this clone turned up once. The rearrangement links TRBV2 to TRBJ2-3; D not resolved. V gave up 6 bases and J gave up 6 bases, with 16 bases separating them. This CDR3 is built from 14 residues. CDR1 SNHLY and CDR2 FYNNEI come from the germline V gene. The CDR3 loop is CASSSGVTPDTQYF. The CDR3 DNA reads TGTGCCAGCAGCTCTGGGGTGACCCCGGATACGCAGTATTTT.

This rearrangement joins TRBV6-1 to TRBJ2-7; D is possibly TRBD2 (6 bases). The CDR3 spans 14 residues. V was shortened by 1 base and J by 4 bases, with 11 bases between the two germline ends. Germline V gene lookup returns CDR1 MNHNS and CDR2 SASEGT. CDR3 coding DNA: TGTGCCAGCAGTGAAGGGCCAGGGAGGTACGAGCAGTACTTC. Its translation: CASSEGPGRYEQYF.

Concerning this clone itself: At one boundary the junction diverges from the germline segment, which might be a read error. The rearrangement links TRBV7-7 to TRBJ2-1, with D possibly being TRBD2 (5 bases). Germline V gene lookup returns CDR1 SSHAT and CDR2 FNYEAQ (reference sequence). The CDR3 extends over 15 amino acids. In DNA form, the CDR3 reads TGTGCCAGCAGTTTAGGAGCAGCGGTTCACAATGAGCAGTTCTTC. This sequence encodes CASSLGAAVHNEQFF.

V and J are TRBV7-8 and TRBJ2-5; 8 nucleotides agree with TRBD1. The junction had 4 bases not matched to a gene; V was cut back by 1 base and J by 6 bases. Germline CDR1 reads SGHVS; CDR2 reads FQNEAQ. The CDR3 loop spans 14 amino acids. CDR3 sequence: CASSLGQGAKTQYF. The CDR3 nucleotides are TGTGCCAGCAGCTTAGGCCAGGGGGCAAAGACCCAGTACTTC.

V gene TRBV2 combines with J gene TRBJ2-5; D might be TRBD1 (5 bases). Per germline, CDR1 SNHLY and CDR2 FYNNEI. V lost 11 bases to trimming and J lost 2 bases, with 15 bases between them. CDR3 length: 13 residues. The DNA for the CDR3 is TGTGCCGGTGCCATGACAGCACAAGAGACCCAGTACTTC. It specifies CAGAMTAQETQYF.

V is TRBV29-1 and J is TRBJ2-3, with D hard to call. Germline V gene sequence: CDR1 SQVTM, CDR2 ANQGSEA. The CDR3 contains 10 residues. The germline V and J ends were trimmed by 4 bases and 7 bases, with 6 bases remaining between them. DNA of the CDR3: TGCAGCGTTGTACAGCATACGCAGTATTTT. Its protein is CSVVQHTQYF.

The V gene is TRBV19, the J gene TRBJ2-7; D gene uncertain. The germline V gene encodes CDR1 LNHDA and CDR2 SQIVND (reference sequence). The V gene lost 4 bases and the J gene lost 0 bases, with 7 bases spanning the gap. CDR3 length: 13 amino acids. CDR3 sequence (DNA): TGTGCCAGTAGTAGGGGATCCTCCTACGAGCAGTACTTC. Translation gives CASSRGSSYEQYF.

This clone was seen more than once but under ten times. In DNA form, the CDR3 reads TGCAGTGCACAGGGGAACACTGAAGCTTTCTTT. Translating gives CSAQGNTEAFF. V gene TRBV20-1 combines with J gene TRBJ1-1; TRBD1 is a possible D gene (6 bases). With 6 bases removed from V and 1 base from J, the gap between germline ends came to 6 bases. The CDR3 extends over 11 amino acids. Germline values: CDR1 DFQATT, CDR2 SNEGSKA (reference sequence).